A selection of T cell receptor beta chains follows, all from one sample in a study of beta chain features in type 1 diabetes. Profiling relied on immunoSEQ multiplex PCR, and the TCRdb table lists in-frame clones only, not all of them. The profile shows 300,000 to 350,000 clones, about 20% of them singletons. The specimen was naive CD4+ T cells from blood. The receptors stem from a woman between 18 and 29 years old in good health. Each CDR3 is given with its conserved first and last residue. D genes are given only for firm matches. Clone size, where shown, is once, few, many, or a class for clones that have expanded.

V gene: TRBV5-6
J gene: TRBJ2-7
D gene: NA
clone size: NA
CDR3 protein: CASSLDRSYEQYF
CDR3 DNA: TGTGCCAGCAGTTTGGACAGATCCTACGAGCAGTACTTC

V gene: TRBV18
J gene: TRBJ1-3
D gene: NA
clone size: few
CDR3 protein: CASSPSSRRMDGNTIYF
CDR3 DNA: TGTGCCAGCTCACCGTCAAGTCGGCGGATGGATGGAAACACCATATATTTT

V gene: TRBV19
J gene: TRBJ1-2
D gene: TRBD1
clone size: few
CDR3 protein: CASSPRGRTGRDYGYTF
CDR3 DNA: TGTGCCAGTAGCCCCCGAGGGCGGACAGGCCGGGACTATGGCTACACCTTC

V gene: TRBV7-2
J gene: TRBJ2-5
D gene: NA
clone size: NA
CDR3 protein: CASSLVSGSQETQYF
CDR3 DNA: TGTGCCAGCAGCTTAGTGTCCGGGAGCCAAGAGACCCAGTACTTC

V gene: TRBV6-5
J gene: TRBJ1-2
D gene: TRBD1
clone size: few
CDR3 protein: CASSPKQGGYGYTF
CDR3 DNA: TGTGCCAGCAGTCCTAAACAGGGGGGCTATGGCTACACCTTC

V gene: TRBV6-5
J gene: TRBJ1-2
D gene: NA
clone size: NA
CDR3 protein: CASSPLGAGGYTF
CDR3 DNA: TGTGCCAGCAGCCCCCTAGGGGCAGGTGGCTACACCTTC

V gene: TRBV30
J gene: TRBJ2-2
D gene: NA
clone size: few
CDR3 protein: CAWRKGRDTGELFF
CDR3 DNA: TGTGCCTGGAGAAAAGGTCGGGACACCGGGGAGCTGTTTTTT

V gene: TRBV14
J gene: TRBJ2-1
D gene: TRBD1
clone size: NA
CDR3 protein: CASSKGQVSSYNEQFF
CDR3 DNA: TGTGCCAGCAGCAAAGGACAGGTGAGCTCCTACAATGAGCAGTTCTTC

V gene: TRBV7-2
J gene: TRBJ2-2
D gene: NA
clone size: few
CDR3 protein: CASSSQDTGELFF
CDR3 DNA: TGTGCCAGCAGCTCCCAGGACACCGGGGAGCTGTTTTTT

V gene: TRBV29-1
J gene: TRBJ1-2
D gene: NA
clone size: few
CDR3 protein: CSVYRGGAHGYTF
CDR3 DNA: TGCAGCGTTTATCGTGGGGGGGCGCACGGCTACACCTTC

V gene: TRBV4-1
J gene: TRBJ2-7
D gene: TRBD2
clone size: few
CDR3 protein: CASSQDTSSGSSYEQYF
CDR3 DNA: TGCGCCAGCAGCCAAGACACCTCGAGCGGGAGTTCCTACGAGCAGTACTTC

V gene: TRBV30
J gene: TRBJ2-7
D gene: NA
clone size: NA
CDR3 protein: CAWSHGGSSYEQYF
CDR3 DNA: TGTGCCTGGAGTCATGGCGGGTCCTCCTACGAGCAGTACTTC

V gene: TRBV29-1
J gene: TRBJ1-1
D gene: TRBD1
clone size: NA
CDR3 protein: CSVPAPGQGNTEAFF
CDR3 DNA: TGCAGCGTTCCTGCCCCGGGACAGGGTAACACTGAAGCTTTCTTT

V gene: TRBV4-1
J gene: TRBJ2-1
D gene: TRBD2
clone size: NA
CDR3 protein: CASSQGLAGGFRYEQFF
CDR3 DNA: TGCGCCAGCAGCCAAGGACTAGCGGGAGGATTTCGGTATGAGCAGTTCTTC

V gene: TRBV7-6
J gene: TRBJ1-6
D gene: TRBD1
clone size: few
CDR3 protein: CASSLVVRDRATRGSPLHF
CDR3 DNA: TGTGCCAGCAGCTTAGTCGTCCGGGACAGGGCCACCCGGGGTTCACCCCTCCACTTT

V gene: TRBV18
J gene: TRBJ2-3
D gene: TRBD1
clone size: NA
CDR3 protein: CASSPAGQGTDTQYF
CDR3 DNA: TGTGCCAGCTCACCAGCAGGACAGGGAACAGATACGCAGTATTTT

V gene: TRBV15
J gene: TRBJ2-1
D gene: TRBD2
clone size: few
CDR3 protein: CATSPPGLYNEQFF
CDR3 DNA: TGTGCCACCAGCCCTCCGGGACTATACAATGAGCAGTTCTTC

V gene: TRBV7-8
J gene: TRBJ1-6
D gene: NA
clone size: NA
CDR3 protein: CASSLGQRGPLNSPLHF
CDR3 DNA: TGTGCCAGCAGCTTAGGACAGCGGGGGCCTTTAAATTCACCCCTCCACTTT

V gene: TRBV5-1
J gene: TRBJ1-1
D gene: TRBD1
clone size: NA
CDR3 protein: CASSLAPGGEPEAFF
CDR3 DNA: TGCGCCAGCAGCTTGGCCCCAGGGGGCGAGCCTGAAGCTTTCTTT

V gene: TRBV5-1
J gene: TRBJ1-1
D gene: NA
clone size: few
CDR3 protein: CASSWFGLNTEAFF
CDR3 DNA: TGCGCCAGCAGCTGGTTCGGACTTAACACTGAAGCTTTCTTT

V gene: TRBV7-9
J gene: TRBJ1-1
D gene: TRBD1
clone size: few
CDR3 protein: CASSLQGQENTEAFF
CDR3 DNA: TGTGCCAGCAGCCTACAGGGACAGGAGAACACTGAAGCTTTCTTT

V gene: TRBV18
J gene: TRBJ1-6
D gene: NA
clone size: few
CDR3 protein: CASSPQAQSSYNSPLHF
CDR3 DNA: TGTGCCAGCTCACCACAAGCGCAGAGCTCCTATAATTCACCCCTCCACTTT

V gene: TRBV10-3
J gene: TRBJ1-2
D gene: TRBD1
clone size: few
CDR3 protein: CAISGQAYGYTF
CDR3 DNA: TGTGCCATCAGCGGACAGGCCTATGGCTACACCTTC

V gene: TRBV5-4
J gene: TRBJ2-1
D gene: NA
clone size: NA
CDR3 protein: CASEVEQGEQFF
CDR3 DNA: TGTGCCAGCGAGGTAGAACAAGGAGAGCAGTTCTTC

V gene: TRBV4-1
J gene: TRBJ2-7
D gene: NA
clone size: few
CDR3 protein: CASSRTADYEQYF
CDR3 DNA: TGCGCCAGCAGCAGGACAGCCGACTACGAGCAGTACTTC

V gene: TRBV18
J gene: TRBJ1-5
D gene: NA
clone size: NA
CDR3 protein: CASSSFQGLNQPQHF
CDR3 DNA: TGTGCCAGCTCATCCTTTCAGGGTCTCAATCAGCCCCAGCATTTT

V gene: TRBV5-6
J gene: TRBJ1-1
D gene: TRBD1
clone size: NA
CDR3 protein: CASSYQGGDTEAFF
CDR3 DNA: TGTGCCAGCAGCTACCAGGGGGGCGACACTGAAGCTTTCTTT

V gene: TRBV11-2
J gene: TRBJ2-2
D gene: TRBD2
clone size: few
CDR3 protein: CASSSTSGSGLFF
CDR3 DNA: TGTGCCAGCAGCTCGACTAGCGGGAGTGGGCTGTTTTTT

V gene: TRBV7-3
J gene: TRBJ2-7
D gene: TRBD1
clone size: NA
CDR3 protein: CASSLDRGPAYEQYF
CDR3 DNA: TGTGCCAGCAGCTTGGACAGGGGGCCGGCCTACGAGCAGTACTTC

V gene: TRBV7-2
J gene: TRBJ2-1
D gene: TRBD1
clone size: few
CDR3 protein: CASSLGDRGDHEQFF
CDR3 DNA: TGTGCCAGCAGCTTAGGGGACAGGGGAGACCATGAGCAGTTCTTC

V gene: TRBV7-2
J gene: TRBJ1-2
D gene: NA
clone size: NA
CDR3 protein: CASTLYANQGISTF
CDR3 DNA: TGTGCCAGCACACTTTACGCGAATCAGGGAATTAGCACCTTC

V gene: TRBV9
J gene: TRBJ2-1
D gene: NA
clone size: few
CDR3 protein: CASSVVVVATGVSSYNEQFF
CDR3 DNA: TGTGCCAGCAGCGTAGTAGTAGTCGCGACGGGGGTCAGCTCCTACAATGAGCAGTTCTTC